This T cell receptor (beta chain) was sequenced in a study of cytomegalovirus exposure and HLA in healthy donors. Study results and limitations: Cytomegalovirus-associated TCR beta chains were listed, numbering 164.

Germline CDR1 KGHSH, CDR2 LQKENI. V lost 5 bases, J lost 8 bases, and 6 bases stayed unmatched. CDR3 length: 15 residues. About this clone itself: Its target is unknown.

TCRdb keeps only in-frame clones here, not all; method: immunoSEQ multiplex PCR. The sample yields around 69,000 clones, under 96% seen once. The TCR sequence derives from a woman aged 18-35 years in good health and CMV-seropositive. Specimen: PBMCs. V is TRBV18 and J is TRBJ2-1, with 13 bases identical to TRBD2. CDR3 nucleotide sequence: TGTGCCAGCTCATCAGGGACTAGCGGGATCTATGAGCAGTTCTTC. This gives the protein CASSSGTSGIYEQFF.